The sequence of this TCR beta chain was determined in a study of T cells after yellow fever vaccination. The TCR cDNA carried a universal primer site and UMIs from 5'RACE template switching. TCRdb fed the 5' RACE reads into MiXCR, producing one record per CDR3 protein. In the table there are a few hundred thousand distinct CDR3 sequences, roughly 6.2% of which are singletons. Trimming removed 7 bases at V and 3 bases at J, with 11 bases between. Germline V gives CDR1 LNHDA, CDR2 SQIVND (reference sequence). The CDR3 covers 13 residues. This clonotype was picked up many times. The source is a man younger than 45 who received the YFV17D yellow fever vaccine. The source material was CD4+ T cells sorted from PBMCs, sampled on the day of the yellow fever booster vaccination. The chain couples TRBV19 to TRBJ2-3; D is unresolved. CDR3 in amino acids: CASNHPSTDTQYF. CDR3 sequence (DNA): TGTGCCAGTAACCACCCCTCAACAGATACGCAGTATTTT.